This TCR beta chain is drawn from a study of low-dose radiotherapy and immunotherapy resistance in tumors. In the study overall: Cohort 1 was given 0.5 Gy fractions every 2 weeks, 6.5 Gy in total.

This clonotype occurred many times. Primers used for first-strand cDNA, a TRAV- and TRBV-specific set, covered both alpha and beta chains. With a V-primer adapter and a constant-region primer, TCRs were amplified for about 20 PCR cycles. TCRdb redid the calling of the reads with MiXCR, one entry per CDR3 protein. The data contain some 88,000 distinct CDR3 sequences, roughly 9% of them seen just once; the ten biggest clones take up more than 0.85%. As to time point: before trial treatment. The presence of advanced solid tumors lacking tumor-infiltrating lymphocytes characterized eligible patients. CDR1 is LGHNT, CDR2 FRNRAP, per germline. V was shortened by 1 base and J by 7 bases, with 16 bases between the two germline ends. There are 15 residues in the CDR3.

Sequencing used PBMCs, obtained before treatment. The source of this sequence is a male donor with prostate cancer. The chain employs TRBV12-5 and TRBJ2-5; either TRBD1 or TRBD2 may fit D (6 bases each). Here the CDR3 DNA reads TGTGCTAGTGGTTTGGAGGGGGGCCCCCAGGTGACCCAGTACTTC. It codes for CASGLEGGPQVTQYF.